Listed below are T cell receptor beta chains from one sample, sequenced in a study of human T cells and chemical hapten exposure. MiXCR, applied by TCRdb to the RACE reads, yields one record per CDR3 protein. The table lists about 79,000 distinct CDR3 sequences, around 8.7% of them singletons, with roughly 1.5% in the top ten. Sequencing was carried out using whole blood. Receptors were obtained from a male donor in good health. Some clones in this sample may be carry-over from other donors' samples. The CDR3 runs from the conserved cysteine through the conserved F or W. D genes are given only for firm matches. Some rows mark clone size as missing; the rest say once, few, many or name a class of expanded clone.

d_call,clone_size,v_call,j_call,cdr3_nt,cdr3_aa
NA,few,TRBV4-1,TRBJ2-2,TGCGCCAGCAGCCCAGGGGAGGGCAACACCGGGGAGCTGTTTTTT,CASSPGEGNTGELFF
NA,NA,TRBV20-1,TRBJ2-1,TGCAGAGCTAGAGATCCCGGGACGGACAATGAGCAGTTCTTC,CRARDPGTDNEQFF
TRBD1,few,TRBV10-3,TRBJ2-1,TGTGCCATCAGTGAGGCCGGACAGGGAAACTACAATGAGCAGTTCTTC,CAISEAGQGNYNEQFF
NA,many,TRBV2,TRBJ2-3,TGTGCCAGCAGGGTCGGGGCCGATACGCAGTATTTT,CASRVGADTQYF
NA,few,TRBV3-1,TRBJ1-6,TGTGCCAGCAGCCAAGATTTGTTTAATTCACCCCTCCACTTT,CASSQDLFNSPLHF
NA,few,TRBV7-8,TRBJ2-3,TGTGCCAGCAGCTTAGAACAGAGCACAGATACGCAGTATTTT,CASSLEQSTDTQYF
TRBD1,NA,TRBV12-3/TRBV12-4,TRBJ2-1,TGTGCCAGCAGTCCACAGGGGGGCTCCTACAATGAGCAGTTCTTC,CASSPQGGSYNEQFF
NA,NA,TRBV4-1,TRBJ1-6,TGCGCCAGCAGCCAAGAAGGGGGGCCTAGGTATTCACCCCTCCACTTT,CASSQEGGPRYSPLHF
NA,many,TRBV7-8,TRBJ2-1,TGTGCCAGCAGCTTAGCGGGTTACACTGAGCAGTTCTTC,CASSLAGYTEQFF
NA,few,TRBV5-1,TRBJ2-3,TGCGCCAGCAGCGAGGGACTTTCCCAGCCGTATTTT,CASSEGLSQPYF
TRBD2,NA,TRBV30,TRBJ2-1,TGTGCCGGGAGAGGACTAGCGGGAAGCTCCTACAATGAGCAGTTCTTC,CAGRGLAGSSYNEQFF
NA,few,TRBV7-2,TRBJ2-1,TGTGCCAGCAGCCCGCTCCGGGACCATGGGGAGCAGTTCTTC,CASSPLRDHGEQFF
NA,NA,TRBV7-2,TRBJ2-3,TGTGCCAGCAGCTTAGCGACAGTCACAGATACGCAGTATTTT,CASSLATVTDTQYF
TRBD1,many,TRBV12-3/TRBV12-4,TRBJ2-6,TGTGCCAGCACCGGGGACAGTGCAAGCTCTGGGGCCAACGTCCTGACTTTC,CASTGDSASSGANVLTF
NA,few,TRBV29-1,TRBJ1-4,TGCAGCGTTGAAGGGCATGGGAATGAAAAACTGTTTTTT,CSVEGHGNEKLFF
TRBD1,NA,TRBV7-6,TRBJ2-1,TGTGCCAGCAGCTTAGCAGAACTCCGGGACAGTTCCTACAATGAGCAGTTCTTC,CASSLAELRDSSYNEQFF
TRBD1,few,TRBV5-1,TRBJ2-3,TGCGCCAGCAGCTTAAGACAGGGATCGCAGTATTTT,CASSLRQGSQYF
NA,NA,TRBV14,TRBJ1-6,TGTGCCAGCAGCCAAGGGGGCGGGAATTCACCCCTCCACTTT,CASSQGGGNSPLHF
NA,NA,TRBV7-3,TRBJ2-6,TGTGCCAGCAGCTTCTGGGGGGCAGGCCCTGGGGCCAACGTCCTGACTTTC,CASSFWGAGPGANVLTF
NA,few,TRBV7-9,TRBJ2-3,TGTGCCAGCAGCGCGCGACTAGTAACAGATACGCAGTATTTT,CASSARLVTDTQYF
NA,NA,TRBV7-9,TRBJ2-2,TGTGCCAGCAGACAGGGAAACACCGGGGAGCTGTTTTTT,CASRQGNTGELFF
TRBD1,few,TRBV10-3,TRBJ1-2,TGTGCCCTCGGGGACAGGGTAGAGGGCTACACCTTC,CALGDRVEGYTF
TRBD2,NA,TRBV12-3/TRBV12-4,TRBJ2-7,TGTGCCAGCAGTAGTAGTTCTAGCGGAAACTACGAGCAGTACTTC,CASSSSSSGNYEQYF
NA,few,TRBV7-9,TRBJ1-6,TGTGCCAGCAGCCGGACAGATTACTCATCACCCCTCCACTTT,CASSRTDYSSPLHF
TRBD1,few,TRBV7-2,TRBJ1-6,TGTGCCAGCAGCCCCGACAGGGACCCCCTCCACTTT,CASSPDRDPLHF
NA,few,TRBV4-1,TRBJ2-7,TGCGCCAGCAGCCAAGAAGCTCACGAGCAGTACTTC,CASSQEAHEQYF
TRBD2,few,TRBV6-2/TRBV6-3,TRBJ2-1,TGTGCCAGCAGTTACTTTAACCTAGCGGGGGGGCCAGTTGAGCAGTTCTTC,CASSYFNLAGGPVEQFF
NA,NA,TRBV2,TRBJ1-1,TGTGCCGGCCAAGACGGGGATGAAGCTTTCTTT,CAGQDGDEAFF
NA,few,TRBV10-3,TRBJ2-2,TGTGCCAGCCGAACTACGAACACCGGGGAGCTGTTTTTT,CASRTTNTGELFF
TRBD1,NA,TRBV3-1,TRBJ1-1,TGTGCCAGCAGCCGCACCCGGACAGGCATGCATGAAGCTTTCTTT,CASSRTRTGMHEAFF
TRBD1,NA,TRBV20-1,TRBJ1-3,TGCAGTGCTCGGACAGGTGCTGGAAACACCATATATTTT,CSARTGAGNTIYF
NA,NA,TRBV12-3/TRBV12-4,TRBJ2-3,TGTGCCAGCAGTTTTTCGCGAAGCACAGATACGCAGTATTTT,CASSFSRSTDTQYF
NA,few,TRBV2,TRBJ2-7,TGTGCCAGCAGTGAAGGCGGGGATGGGGGATACGAGCAGTACTTC,CASSEGGDGGYEQYF
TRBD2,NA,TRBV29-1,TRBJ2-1,TGCAGCGTTGTATTTGGACTAGCGGGAGGTACTAGCTCCTACAATGAGCAGTTCTTC,CSVVFGLAGGTSSYNEQFF
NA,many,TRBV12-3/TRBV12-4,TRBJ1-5,TGTGCCAGCAGTTTTTCAGCCGATAGCAATCAGCCCCAGCATTTT,CASSFSADSNQPQHF
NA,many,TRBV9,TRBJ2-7,TGTGCCAGCAGCCCGTGGGGAGGGGGATCCTACGAGCAGTACTTC,CASSPWGGGSYEQYF
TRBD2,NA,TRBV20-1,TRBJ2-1,TGCAGTGCTAGAGATTTGAGGTTAGGAGCGGGAGCAAGGAATGAGCAGTTCTTC,CSARDLRLGAGARNEQFF
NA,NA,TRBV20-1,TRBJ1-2,TGCAGTGCTAGAGAACAGCCTAACTATGGCTACACCTTC,CSAREQPNYGYTF
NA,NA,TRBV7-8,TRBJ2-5,TGTGCCAGCAGCTTCGGACAGCCGGCCCAAGAGACCCAGTACTTC,CASSFGQPAQETQYF
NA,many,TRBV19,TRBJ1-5,TGTGCCAGTAGTATCTATCTGTATAGCAATCAGCCCCAGCATTTT,CASSIYLYSNQPQHF
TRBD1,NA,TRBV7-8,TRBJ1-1,TGTGCCAGCAGCTTAAGGACAGGTGAAGCTTTCTTT,CASSLRTGEAFF
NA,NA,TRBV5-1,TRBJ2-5,TGCGCCAGCAGCCCCTCCCCAGGGGTTTGGGACTTC,CASSPSPGVWDF
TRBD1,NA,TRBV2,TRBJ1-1,TGTGCCAGCGGGACAGGGTTCACTGAAGCTTTCTTT,CASGTGFTEAFF
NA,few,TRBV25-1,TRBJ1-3,TGTGCCAGCAGTGAAGGAGGGGGGGGAAACACCATATATTTT,CASSEGGGGNTIYF
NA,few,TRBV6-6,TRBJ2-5,TGTGCCAGCAGTTACTTGCTCAGTCAAGAGACCCAGTACTTC,CASSYLLSQETQYF